The present entry profiles one TCR beta chain with its context. Data came from immunoSEQ multiplex PCR; TCRdb stores just in-frame clones and leaves some out. The sample shows some 450,000 clones, about 90% of them seen only once. Treatment given: about 20 received Ad26.COV2.S at low or high dose, single or two shots; roughly five received placebo; per-sample allocation not given. Sample collection was performed on day 63 after the first vaccine or placebo injection. The data stem from a study of Ad26.COV2.S vaccination and SARS-CoV-2 variants. Across the whole study: Participants got Ad26.COV2.S intramuscularly, once or twice 56 days apart.

V shed 5 bases, J shed 10 bases, and the junction held 9 bases outside the gene matches. The germline V gene encodes CDR1 SQVTM and CDR2 ANQGSEA. This CDR3 spans 14 amino acids. This sample comprised peripheral blood, obtained in a trial of Ad26.COV2.S vaccine versus placebo. This receptor was identified in a person aged 18-65 years who received the Ad26.COV2.S COVID-19 vaccine or a placebo. The chain employs TRBV29-1 and TRBJ2-3; 13 nucleotides agree with TRBD2. The chain's CDR3 is CSVPAWTSGGPQYF. The DNA of the CDR3 is TGCAGCGTTCCCGCTTGGACTAGCGGGGGCCCGCAGTATTTT.